This is a list of T cell receptor beta chains from one sample in a study of cytomegalovirus exposure and HLA in healthy donors. Clones were read by immunoSEQ multiplex PCR, and TCRdb kept only the in-frame ones, dropping some. The repertoire holds 180,000 or so clones, with less than 90% as singletons. The sequenced sample consisted of PBMCs. The receptors were gathered from a woman aged 45-60 years in good health and CMV-seropositive. The CDR3 runs from the conserved cysteine through the conserved F or W. The order of the fields is V gene, clone size, J gene, D gene, CDR3 DNA, CDR3 protein. D genes are given only for firm matches. For some rows the clone size is stated as once, few or many, or as a class when expanded; others skip it.

v_gene: TRBV6-5
abundance: -
j_gene: TRBJ2-2
d_gene: TRBD2
CDR3nt: TGTGCCAGCAGGAGGACTAGCTATGCCGGGGAGCTGTTTTTT
CDR3aa: CASRRTSYAGELFF

v_gene: TRBV7-2
abundance: -
j_gene: TRBJ1-2
d_gene: -
CDR3nt: TGTGCCAGCAGCTTAGTGGCGGGGGGTGGCTACACCTTC
CDR3aa: CASSLVAGGGYTF

v_gene: TRBV19
abundance: -
j_gene: TRBJ2-3
d_gene: -
CDR3nt: TGTGCCAGTAGTTCCTCTCTCGTCACAGATACGCAGTATTTT
CDR3aa: CASSSSLVTDTQYF

v_gene: TRBV12-2
abundance: -
j_gene: TRBJ2-5
d_gene: -
CDR3nt: TGTGCAAGTCGCCTTGAAAGGGACACCCCAAGGGTGGAGACCCAGTACTTC
CDR3aa: CASRLERDTPRVETQYF

v_gene: TRBV7-9
abundance: -
j_gene: TRBJ1-4
d_gene: -
CDR3nt: TGTGCCAGCAGACCGGCTTGGGGGGAGAAACTGTTTTTT
CDR3aa: CASRPAWGEKLFF

v_gene: TRBV19
abundance: -
j_gene: TRBJ2-5
d_gene: -
CDR3nt: TGTGCCAGTAGTACTCAGGGGCATCCTCTTGAGACCCAGTACTTC
CDR3aa: CASSTQGHPLETQYF

v_gene: TRBV10-1
abundance: -
j_gene: TRBJ2-7
d_gene: -
CDR3nt: TGCGCCAGGGGCACCGGGACTTTCGTACACGAGCAGTACTTC
CDR3aa: CARGTGTFVHEQYF

v_gene: TRBV13
abundance: -
j_gene: TRBJ2-1
d_gene: -
CDR3nt: TGTGCCAGCAGCTTAATAGCCATCGGAAATGACAATGAGCAGTTCTTC
CDR3aa: CASSLIAIGNDNEQFF

v_gene: TRBV5-1
abundance: -
j_gene: TRBJ1-2
d_gene: -
CDR3nt: TGCGCCAGCAGCTTGTGGGGGGAAGGCTACACCTTC
CDR3aa: CASSLWGEGYTF

v_gene: TRBV14
abundance: -
j_gene: TRBJ2-7
d_gene: -
CDR3nt: TGTGCCAGCAGCCAAGAAGGGCAGGGTCCCCGCGAGCAGTACTTC
CDR3aa: CASSQEGQGPREQYF

v_gene: TRBV5-1
abundance: -
j_gene: TRBJ2-3
d_gene: -
CDR3nt: TGCGCCAGCAGCTTAGCGGCCAAGAGGGCAGATACGCAGTATTTT
CDR3aa: CASSLAAKRADTQYF

v_gene: TRBV6-1
abundance: -
j_gene: TRBJ1-2
d_gene: -
CDR3nt: TGTGCCAGCAGTGGAGCCTCTAGAGTAGGCTACACCTTC
CDR3aa: CASSGASRVGYTF

v_gene: TRBV27
abundance: -
j_gene: TRBJ2-1
d_gene: TRBD2
CDR3nt: TGTGCCAGCAGTTTTTACAACCCGGGAGGCCCCTCCAATGAGCAGTTCTTC
CDR3aa: CASSFYNPGGPSNEQFF

v_gene: TRBV29-1
abundance: -
j_gene: TRBJ2-3
d_gene: -
CDR3nt: TGCAGCGCCGAGCCTAGCACAGATACGCAGTATTTT
CDR3aa: CSAEPSTDTQYF

v_gene: TRBV7-2
abundance: -
j_gene: TRBJ2-3
d_gene: -
CDR3nt: TGTGCCAGCAGCCACTCTACGGGAGTGGTGGATACGCAGTATTTT
CDR3aa: CASSHSTGVVDTQYF

v_gene: TRBV27
abundance: few
j_gene: TRBJ2-5
d_gene: TRBD2
CDR3nt: TGTGCCAGCAGCGTTCTCACGGCGGGAGGGAAGGAGACCCAGTACTTC
CDR3aa: CASSVLTAGGKETQYF

v_gene: TRBV5-6
abundance: -
j_gene: TRBJ2-3
d_gene: TRBD2
CDR3nt: TGTGCCAGCAGCTTTATCGGGAGGGCCGCAGATACGCAGTATTTT
CDR3aa: CASSFIGRAADTQYF

v_gene: TRBV4-1
abundance: -
j_gene: TRBJ1-3
d_gene: -
CDR3nt: TGCGCCAGCAGCCAAGATAAGGGACAAGACTTCTTCTCTGGAAACACCATATATTTT
CDR3aa: CASSQDKGQDFFSGNTIYF

v_gene: TRBV7-2
abundance: -
j_gene: TRBJ2-1
d_gene: -
CDR3nt: TGTGCCAGCAGCCCGACTAGGGGCAATGAGCAGTTCTTC
CDR3aa: CASSPTRGNEQFF

v_gene: TRBV13
abundance: -
j_gene: TRBJ2-3
d_gene: TRBD2
CDR3nt: TGTGCCAGCAGCTTAGCGGGACTAGCGATCGGGTCAGATACGCAGTATTTT
CDR3aa: CASSLAGLAIGSDTQYF

v_gene: TRBV28
abundance: -
j_gene: TRBJ1-4
d_gene: -
CDR3nt: TGTGCCAGCAGTGAATCGGGTTCAACTAATGAAAAACTGTTTTTT
CDR3aa: CASSESGSTNEKLFF

v_gene: TRBV5-8
abundance: -
j_gene: TRBJ1-5
d_gene: -
CDR3nt: TGTGCCAGCAGCTTAAGGTTGGGAGGGAATCAGCCCCAGCATTTT
CDR3aa: CASSLRLGGNQPQHF

v_gene: TRBV18
abundance: once
j_gene: TRBJ1-2
d_gene: -
CDR3nt: TGTGCCAGCTCACCAATGGACAGTACCTATGGCTACACCTTC
CDR3aa: CASSPMDSTYGYTF

v_gene: TRBV5-4
abundance: -
j_gene: TRBJ2-3
d_gene: -
CDR3nt: TGTGCCAGCAGCTTGGGGGCCCGAACGGGCACAGATACGCAGTATTTT
CDR3aa: CASSLGARTGTDTQYF

v_gene: TRBV18
abundance: -
j_gene: TRBJ1-2
d_gene: -
CDR3nt: TGTGCCAGCTCACACTCGGAGGCCACTAACTATGGCTACACCTTC
CDR3aa: CASSHSEATNYGYTF

v_gene: TRBV5-4
abundance: few
j_gene: TRBJ2-2
d_gene: TRBD1
CDR3nt: TGTGCCAGCAGCCCGGGACAGAGTGACACCGGGGAGCTGTTTTTT
CDR3aa: CASSPGQSDTGELFF

v_gene: TRBV7-7
abundance: -
j_gene: TRBJ2-5
d_gene: -
CDR3nt: TGTGCTAGCAGCTCAACAGGGTCGGAGACCCAGTACTTC
CDR3aa: CASSSTGSETQYF

v_gene: TRBV19
abundance: -
j_gene: TRBJ1-5
d_gene: -
CDR3nt: TGTGCCAGTAGTCCCCGGGGTAGCAATCAGCCCCAGCATTTT
CDR3aa: CASSPRGSNQPQHF

v_gene: TRBV7-3
abundance: -
j_gene: TRBJ2-3
d_gene: TRBD1
CDR3nt: TGTGCCAGCAGTTTTACAGGGGGCCTGTCAGATACGCAGTATTTT
CDR3aa: CASSFTGGLSDTQYF

v_gene: TRBV10-2
abundance: -
j_gene: TRBJ1-2
d_gene: -
CDR3nt: TGCGCCAGCAGTGATGGGAAGCGGGAGTATGGCTACACCTTC
CDR3aa: CASSDGKREYGYTF

v_gene: TRBV21-1
abundance: -
j_gene: TRBJ1-2
d_gene: -
CDR3nt: TGTGCCAGCCGGGAGTCAAGCTACACCTTC
CDR3aa: CASRESSYTF

v_gene: TRBV7-2
abundance: -
j_gene: TRBJ2-2
d_gene: -
CDR3nt: TGTGCCAGCAGCTTGCTAGCGACCCCGACCGGGGAGCTGTTTTTT
CDR3aa: CASSLLATPTGELFF

v_gene: TRBV27
abundance: -
j_gene: TRBJ2-1
d_gene: -
CDR3nt: TGTGCCAGCACTCCTTTTTATCGGGGACTCCCAATGCGATACAATGAGCAGTTCTTC
CDR3aa: CASTPFYRGLPMRYNEQFF

v_gene: TRBV25-1
abundance: once
j_gene: TRBJ2-7
d_gene: -
CDR3nt: TGTGCCAGCAGTGAATATGGGGGCAATTACGAGCAGTACTTC
CDR3aa: CASSEYGGNYEQYF

v_gene: TRBV5-1
abundance: -
j_gene: TRBJ2-7
d_gene: TRBD2
CDR3nt: TGCGCCAGCAGCTTGGAGGGACTAAACTCCTACGAGCAGTACTTC
CDR3aa: CASSLEGLNSYEQYF

v_gene: TRBV11-2
abundance: -
j_gene: TRBJ1-3
d_gene: TRBD1
CDR3nt: TGTGCCAGCAGCCAGGAGACAGGGTGGGACACCATATATTTT
CDR3aa: CASSQETGWDTIYF

v_gene: TRBV11-1
abundance: -
j_gene: TRBJ2-7
d_gene: -
CDR3nt: TGTGCCAGCAGCCGGAACAGTAACGGGGGATGGTACTTC
CDR3aa: CASSRNSNGGWYF

v_gene: TRBV28
abundance: -
j_gene: TRBJ2-7
d_gene: TRBD1
CDR3nt: TGTGCCAGCAGTCCTGACAGGGGGCTCCCCTACGAGCAGTACTTC
CDR3aa: CASSPDRGLPYEQYF

v_gene: TRBV9
abundance: -
j_gene: TRBJ2-2
d_gene: -
CDR3nt: TGTGCCAGCCACTCTCCCGGCACCGGGGAGCTGTTTTTT
CDR3aa: CASHSPGTGELFF

v_gene: TRBV19
abundance: -
j_gene: TRBJ1-1
d_gene: -
CDR3nt: TGTGCCAGTAGTATAGCGGTCGGGGGGCTCACTGAAGCTTTCTTT
CDR3aa: CASSIAVGGLTEAFF

v_gene: TRBV19
abundance: -
j_gene: TRBJ2-5
d_gene: -
CDR3nt: TGTGCCAGTAGCCCGTCGGGACAAGGAGAGACCCAGTACTTC
CDR3aa: CASSPSGQGETQYF

v_gene: TRBV2
abundance: -
j_gene: TRBJ2-7
d_gene: -
CDR3nt: TGTGCCAGCAAGGGGGGGGCTCAGACCTACGAGCAGTACTTC
CDR3aa: CASKGGAQTYEQYF

v_gene: TRBV7-9
abundance: few
j_gene: TRBJ1-1
d_gene: -
CDR3nt: TGTGCCAGCAGCTTAGGCCCCCAGGTCTTGAACACTGAAGCTTTCTTT
CDR3aa: CASSLGPQVLNTEAFF

v_gene: TRBV7-9
abundance: -
j_gene: TRBJ2-4
d_gene: TRBD1
CDR3nt: TGTTCCAGCAGCCCCCCAGGACAGGACACGAATCCTCAGTACTTC
CDR3aa: CSSSPPGQDTNPQYF

v_gene: TRBV7-9
abundance: -
j_gene: TRBJ1-2
d_gene: TRBD1
CDR3nt: TGTGCCAGCAGCCACGGGACAGCTTCATATGGCTACACCTTC
CDR3aa: CASSHGTASYGYTF

v_gene: TRBV9
abundance: once
j_gene: TRBJ1-4
d_gene: -
CDR3nt: TGTGCCAGCAGCGACTACTTCGAGGGCGAAAAACTGTTTTTT
CDR3aa: CASSDYFEGEKLFF

v_gene: TRBV5-1
abundance: -
j_gene: TRBJ1-1
d_gene: -
CDR3nt: TGCGCCAGCAGCTTGGCCAGTTCGAACACTGAAGCTTTCTTT
CDR3aa: CASSLASSNTEAFF

v_gene: TRBV4-1
abundance: once
j_gene: TRBJ2-3
d_gene: -
CDR3nt: TGCGCCAGCAGCCAAGATCCAGCGGCAACAGATACGCAGTATTTT
CDR3aa: CASSQDPAATDTQYF